This T cell receptor beta chain was retrieved from a study of blood T cell repertoires in COVID-19. Study at large: Material from acute and convalescent COVID-19 was sourced from the United States, Italy and Spain. PBMCs, B-cell-depleted T cells, or T cells were the source of the cDNA or gDNA that made up the material.

Methods used by the authors: The authors estimated nucleated cell counts from reference gene primer amplification. TCRdb's copy holds only in-frame clones and misses some; the assay was immunoSEQ multiplex PCR. That table is the source of V, J and clone size, and D and trimming were worked out from the DNA. The table includes roughly 34,000 clones, 75% to 85% detected once. V was clipped by 8 bases and J by 0 bases; unmatched bases: 4. This CDR3 has 13 amino acids. Germline loops: CDR1 LNHDA, CDR2 SQIVND (reference sequence). Sequencing was performed on peripheral blood. The chain joins TRBV19 to TRBJ2-7; TRBD2 matches 7 bases. The TCR was taken from a man aged 80 or over with active COVID-19. The CDR3: CASSLAVSYEQYF. CDR3 nucleotide sequence: TGTGCCAGTTCGCTAGCGGTCTCCTACGAGCAGTACTTC.